These T cell receptor beta chains were read from a single sample in a study of early T cells in non-severe SARS-CoV-2 infection. Each CDR3 protein is one row after TCRdb ran MiXCR on the 5' RACE reads. This sample has roughly 60,000 distinct CDR3 sequences; around 13% occur once, and the top ten carry 4.8%. Sequenced: whole blood. The receptor set was obtained from an adult who was a healthcare worker with PCR-confirmed SARS-CoV-2 infection or an uninfected control (not recorded which). Both conserved end residues are part of each CDR3. D genes are given only for firm matches. Rows may omit the clone size; those that give it use once, few, many or a size class.

j_call clone_size v_call d_call cdr3_aa cdr3_nt
TRBJ1-2 few TRBV3-1 TRBD1 CASSQRDSSGYTF TGTGCCAGCAGCCAACGGGACAGCTCGGGCTACACCTTC
TRBJ2-3 NA TRBV18 NA CASSPLDEDTQYF TGTGCCAGCTCACCCCTAGACGAGGATACGCAGTATTTT
TRBJ2-3 few TRBV5-1 NA CASSLGSGQTDTQYF TGCGCCAGCAGCTTGGGATCCGGACAAACAGATACGCAGTATTTT
TRBJ2-1 few TRBV5-5 NA CASSLVGQGVANNEQFF TGTGCCAGCAGCTTGGTTGGGCAGGGCGTAGCTAACAATGAGCAGTTCTTC
TRBJ2-2 many TRBV9 NA CASSREGSSYTNTGELFF TGTGCCAGCAGCAGAGAGGGGAGTTCCTATACGAACACCGGGGAGCTGTTTTTT
TRBJ1-1 few TRBV4-3 NA CASSQVGTANTEAFF TGCGCCAGCAGCCAAGTTGGAACAGCGAACACTGAAGCTTTCTTT
TRBJ2-3 many TRBV5-4 TRBD2 CASSSGLAGTDTQYF TGTGCCAGCAGCTCCGGACTAGCGGGCACAGATACGCAGTATTTT
TRBJ1-1 few TRBV3-1 NA CASSQVGEAFF TGTGCCAGCAGCCAAGTAGGAGAAGCTTTCTTT
TRBJ2-7 NA TRBV15 NA CATSLGTYEQYF TGTGCCACCAGCCTGGGGACCTACGAGCAGTACTTC
TRBJ2-2 NA TRBV12-3/TRBV12-4 NA CASSFNPTSYSGELFF TGTGCCAGCAGTTTTAACCCAACTAGCTACTCCGGGGAGCTGTTTTTT
TRBJ2-1 many TRBV5-1 TRBD2 CASSPGTRYNEQFF TGCGCCAGCAGCCCCGGGACTAGGTACAATGAGCAGTTCTTC
TRBJ1-2 NA TRBV18 NA CASSADSYGYTF TGTGCCAGCTCAGCAGATTCCTATGGCTACACCTTC